This T cell receptor beta chain originates from a study of T cell repertoires in cytomegalovirus infection. Overall study context: Recently identified HLA-C-restricted CMV epitopes and well-studied HLA-B-restricted CMV epitopes were used by the study. Public TCR beta signature analysis indicated the presence of both CMV infection and matching HLA type.

TCRdb itself ran the reads through MiXCR, one entry per CDR3 protein. The table has around 900,000 distinct CDR3 sequences, roughly a third seen once. V was clipped by 5 bases and J by 5 bases; unmatched bases: 15. This CDR3 has 17 amino acids. Germline V gene lookup returns CDR1 SEHNR and CDR2 FQNEAQ (reference sequence). Findings and caveats of the study: Individuals carrying CMV plus the relevant HLA were identified by cumulative frequency of public TCR beta families. In two of eight donors, the top clonotype was HLA-C-restricted CMV-specific.

This clonotype was observed a handful of times. Its target is not known. V usage is TRBV7-9 and J usage is TRBJ1-1, with 9 bases that match TRBD1. This receptor was obtained from a human donor in good health (CMV status not recorded). Some clones in this sample may be carry-over from other donors' samples. This specimen was cultured CD8+ T cells from PBMCs, taken from culture after CMV antigen stimulation. CDR3 region: CASSGRRDREAGTEAFF. The CDR3 DNA reads as TGTGCCAGCAGCGGCCGCCGGGACAGGGAGGCCGGTACTGAAGCTTTCTTT. The variable domain in full, with the rest retrieved from reference TRBV7-9 and TRBJ1-1, is DTGVSQNPRHKITKRGQNVTFRCDPISEHNRLYWYRQTLGQGPEFLTYFQNEAQLEKSRLLSDRFSAERPKGSFSTLEIQRTEQGDSAMYLCASSGRRDREAGTEAFFGQGTRLTVV.